This T cell receptor (beta chain) was recorded in a study of cytomegalovirus exposure and HLA in healthy donors. Study-level points and caveats: Among the CMV-associated chains, a few were confirmed in vitro as specific for CMV antigens. It has been reported that TCR beta sequences accurately predicted the HLA-A and HLA-B alleles of most subjects.

Primers: 60 Vbeta forward and 13 Jbeta reverse. Sequencing used immunoSEQ multiplex PCR; TCRdb keeps in-frame clones, though not all of them. The data show some 200,000 clones, around 85% seen once. On this clone itself: Its antigen is as yet unknown.

This sequence was found in a man over 45 in good health and CMV-seronegative. Sequencing was carried out using PBMCs.

The CDR3 is CASSLISHEQYF. Here the CDR3 DNA reads TGTGCCAGCAGCTTGATATCCCACGAGCAGTACTTC. The rearrangement joins TRBV5-6 to TRBJ2-5; D uncertain. The assigned J gene may be wrong: the sequence end matches TRBJ2-7 better. This CDR3 contains 12 residues. Looked up from germline, CDR1 is SGHDT and CDR2 is YYEEEE.